This entry features one TCR beta chain sequence. No antigen is known for it. The CDR3 runs 14 residues. Germline V gene sequence: CDR1 KGHSH, CDR2 LQKENI. Trimming pared 6 bases from V and 3 bases from J, leaving 14 bases between. These data belong to a study of T cells in localized non-small cell lung cancer. Assay used: immunoSEQ multiplex PCR; TCRdb lists only in-frame clones, some missing. The data show tens of thousands of clones, 65% to 85% seen once. Study outcomes and limitations: Sequencing covered just one tumor region, so heterogeneity cannot be ruled out. Highest T cell clonality was seen in uninvolved adjacent lung, surpassing that measured in tumor. A higher density of T cells in blood coincided with extended overall survival.

J is TRBJ1-1 and V is TRBV18; D not certain. The sample here was PBMCs, taken before any cancer treatment. The TCR comes from a man aged 40-75 years with stage II lung adenocarcinoma. CDR3 in amino acids: CASSRREGDTEAFF. CDR3 DNA sequence: TGTGCCAGCTCCCGCAGAGAGGGTGACACTGAAGCTTTCTTT.